Below, one TCR beta chain is given with its context. Its antigen has not been determined. Base qualities are not at hand, and no much larger clone is one base apart. The data were taken from a study of cytomegalovirus exposure and HLA in healthy donors (dated by TCRdb to about 2017). Context from the whole study: According to an earlier analysis of 587 of the donors, roughly 180 million T cells yielded approximately 120 million unique TCR beta sequences and roughly 280 Gb of sequence data. An early release covering roughly 600 HLA-typed donors comprised about 310 gigabases of sequencing data and approximately 85 million unique TCR sequences. The genetic ancestry cluster associated with self-reported Caucasian donors included 65% to 90% of the roughly 400 genotyped donors. The study was designed to test whether signatures of past pathogen exposure could be identified by cataloging public T cell receptors. The T cell repertoires of under 750 subjects were profiled by immunosequencing and related to cytomegalovirus serostatus. Along with the approximately 650-subject first cohort, a separate validation cohort of around 120 different subjects was used. To predict cytomegalovirus infection status, the study combined high-throughput TCR immunosequencing, statistical association of individual TCRs with disease status, and machine learning. A later analysis re-analyzed previously published TCR beta repertoires from 660 or so donors and added high-resolution HLA genotyping to study TCR occurrence patterns. The later analysis used no new phenotypic data to find candidate immune exposures, relying instead on TCR beta sequences and their occurrence across donors. In an earlier analysis of 500 to 650 of the donors, high-throughput TCR beta sequencing was used to judge whether each TCR beta V gene segment behaved as functional or pseudogenic. Donor age, sex, ethnicity and CMV serostatus were compiled alongside the repertoire data. In a later genetic analysis, genome-wide SNP genotypes for about 55% of the 666 donors were used, and that subset was treated as a discovery cohort. Every discovery cohort repertoire had been produced on one sequencing platform. HLA typing included class I and class II loci at four-digit resolution. The number of typed donors differed by locus: about 629-630 for A, B, C, DRB1 and DQB1; 500 to 550 for DQA1; fewer than 610 for DPA1; and about 470 for DPB1. Because of strong linkage in the cohort, five DR-DQ haplotypes were treated as single units for association and clustering. Across under 500 genotyped donors of the cohort, an average of roughly 230,000 unique TCR beta nucleotide sequences per donor were sequenced, and around 19% of those sequences were non-productive.

In total, 666 healthy bone marrow donors made up the cohort. At the time of sampling, every cohort member was nominally healthy, though immune exposures that went unrecorded were likely present. The donor was CMV seronegative and belonged to the group of more than 300 seronegative cohort members. Each donor provided a peripheral blood sample, and peripheral blood mononuclear cells were used for TCR beta sequencing. Genomic DNA was extracted from the blood cell samples with the Qiagen DNeasy Blood Extraction Kit. The receptor library was made with the immunoSEQ multiplex PCR assay. For the multiplex PCR, a mixture combining 60 forward primers for TCR Vbeta segments and 13 reverse primers for TCR Jbeta segments was used. The CDR3 region of rearranged TCR beta genes was amplified from genomic DNA with a multiplex PCR assay. On the Illumina HiSeq System, the amplified TCR beta libraries were sequenced as 87-base-pair reads. On the authors' methods: A later analysis counted about 82 million unique TCR beta chains across the roughly 700 repertoires, and 10 million to 11 million of these chains were shared by at least two donors. Raw reads were error-corrected and collapsed into unique sequences with a nearest-neighbor algorithm that merged closely related sequences to remove PCR and sequencing errors. CDR3 sequences were aligned to IMGT reference sequences to assign V, D and J gene segments. Each retained sequence needed at least a six-nucleotide match to both a V gene segment and a J gene segment. A rearrangement counted as productive if the CDR3 had no stop codons and remained in frame with V and J, and every other rearrangement counted as non-productive. Following IMGT convention, CDR3 was defined as the stretch from the second conserved V-encoded cysteine to the conserved J-encoded phenylalanine. In an earlier analysis of 500 to 650 of the donors, sequences lacking an unambiguous match to a single V gene segment were excluded. In an earlier analysis of some 590 of the donors, a V segment was called functional when productive rearrangements were above 56.7%, and segregating when the standard deviation between donors exceeded 5%. A statistical classification framework was built to diagnose cytomegalovirus status from the catalog of TCR beta chain sequences. In a later analysis, TCR nucleotide sequences were compared against IMGT/GENE-DB human TR gene sequences so that V and J genes could be assigned. A later analysis assigned CDR3 sequences and most-parsimonious VDJ recombination scenarios with the TCRdist pipeline. In a later analysis, each TCR beta chain was defined by its CDR3 amino acid sequence together with its V-gene family, and reads lacking a unique V-gene family were excluded. A later analysis removed nearly 600 highly shared, low-generation-probability nucleotide sequences to deal with suspected cross-contamination and a sequencing artifact. For each public chain, a later analysis derived a clonal expansion index from normalized ranks of inferred template counts within each repertoire. Generation probabilities in a later analysis came from a VDJ recombination model fitted to out-of-frame rearrangements, and those results were checked against IGoR. Hypergeometric tests were used in a later analysis to score TCR-TCR, TCR-HLA and TCR-CMV co-occurrence, with a repertoire-size bias correction applied to the TCR pairs. In a later analysis, false discovery rates were estimated by permuting HLA or CMV assignments 20 times. A later analysis grouped co-occurring TCRs with DBSCAN, adding TCRdist sequence similarity when clustering within HLA-allele-positive subsets. Repertoires with fewer than 30,000 or more than 120,000 public chains, plus five repertoires with anomalous nucleotide sharing, were excluded from co-occurrence clustering. Here the immuneACCESS table is served through TCRdb, limited to in-frame sequences with V and J called. Missing clones are a known gap in these copies; in checked studies unresolved V genes cover under half, and the rest lacks a known reason. The V and J calls and clone size are taken from that table; D and trimming were inferred from the DNA. The sample yields 120,000 or so clones; 80% to 85% were counted once. 2% to 2.5% of the sample comes from the top ten.

Via the germline V gene (reference sequence), CDR1 is SEHNR and CDR2 FQNEAQ. From the cysteine up to the phenylalanine, the CDR3 has a length of 14 residues. The entry retains the CDR3 DNA only, 42 bases that are in frame from base 1. V lost 6 bases and J lost 5 bases; the stretch between them is 16 bases long. General study outcomes and caveats: In a later analysis, the rate of TCR association differed among HLA loci, with DRB1 alleles having the most associated TCRs and HLA-C alleles having the fewest. Presence/absence analyses assumed roughly uniform sequencing depth across donors, an assumption that may not hold. It was suggested by the authors that the approach could potentially be generalized to other disease states and immunological phenotypes. CMV serostatus was the only immune exposure information available for the cohort. According to a later analysis, parvovirus B19, influenza, CMV and Epstein-Barr virus appeared linked to several top co-occurrence clusters. Across donors, most TCR sequences were observed very rarely, whereas some public TCRs were present in many individuals. V-gene and J-gene trimming of TCR beta chains was associated with a missense DCLRE1C variant in a later genetic analysis, and the association was replicated in an independent cohort. A further reported finding was that TCR beta sequences accurately predicted the HLA-A and HLA-B alleles for most subjects in the first cohort. At a false discovery rate of 0.05, a later analysis linked about 17,000 TCR beta sequences to specific HLA alleles. The 87-base-pair reads could not distinguish some IMGT-functional V segments, including TRBV6-2 and TRBV6-3, so those segments were excluded. HLA typing was unavailable for some donors at each locus, so association tests used only the typed subset. Over 15 rarely observed V segments, including chromosome 9 orphons, were excluded from the earlier analysis of about 500 of the donors because counts were too low. The study gave a list of some 150 TCR beta chains associated with cytomegalovirus. In a later genetic analysis, fewer N-insertions in productive TCRs were reported among donors in an Asian-associated ancestry cluster than the roughly 700-donor mean. When HLA alleles, especially DR and DQ, strongly co-occurred, TCR associations were difficult to assign to individual alleles. A cluster of highly shared sequence variants was judged likely to be a technical artifact of the sequencing pipeline. In this cohort, only TCR beta chains were sequenced, and detectable features were limited by the absence of alpha or paired-chain data. A few of the identified cytomegalovirus-associated TCR beta chains were confirmed in vitro to be specific for cytomegalovirus antigens. In both the original and validation cohorts, the classifier was reported to diagnose cytomegalovirus status with high specificity and sensitivity. Compared with equally common non-associated chains, HLA-associated TCR beta chains in a later analysis were more clonally expanded and had lower generation probabilities. In a later analysis, most CMV-associated TCR beta chains were found to appear HLA-restricted, with HLA associations seemingly driven largely by CMV exposure. In an earlier analysis of some 540 of the donors, most TCR beta V segments appeared in productive rearrangements about 90% or about 30% of the time, broadly matching IMGT annotations. Linkage disequilibrium might explain the correlated functional status among segregating V segments, but an unknown experimental factor could not be ruled out.

This receptor chain uses TRBV7-9 and TRBJ2-5; the D region possibly corresponds to TRBD2 (5 bases align). The material sequenced was PBMCs. The TCR was taken from a man between 25 and 39 years old in good health and CMV-seronegative. CDR3 region: CASSQTGIRETQYF. The base sequence is TGTGCCAGCAGTCAGACCGGGATCCGGGAGACCCAGTACTTC.